The 24 T cell receptor beta chains below come from one sample, sequenced in a study of somatic mutations in cytotoxic T cells in rheumatoid arthritis. Clones were sequenced by immunoSEQ multiplex PCR, and TCRdb holds only the in-frame ones, with some missing. The table has approximately 3,800 clones, approximately 81% seen once. Material: CD8+ T cells sorted from blood. The receptors derive from an adult with rheumatoid arthritis.

The chain has TRBV30 and TRBJ2-1; 12 bases are shared with TRBD2. J lost 4 bases, V lost 7 bases, and 5 bases had no gene match. The CDR3 has 14 residues. Germline CDR1 GTSNPN, CDR2 SVGIG (reference sequence). CDR3 sequence: CASRTSGTYNEQFF. In DNA, the CDR3 is TGTGCCTCCCGGACTAGCGGGACTTACAATGAGCAGTTCTTC.

This chain connects TRBV16 to TRBJ2-7; the match to TRBD1 covers 9 bases. This CDR3 spans 15 amino acids. V lost 4 bases to trimming and J lost 0 bases; unmatched junction nucleotides: 4. Germline V lookup: CDR1 KGHSY, CDR2 FQNENV. CDR3 sequence (DNA): TGTGCCAGCAGCCCCCCGGGACAGGGCTCCTACGAGCAGTACTTC. This encodes CASSPPGQGSYEQYF.

This chain joins TRBV7-9 and TRBJ1-1; TRBD1 is a possible D gene (6 bases). CDR3 length: 15 amino acids. CDR1 is SEHNR and CDR2 is FQNEAQ in the germline V gene (reference sequence). With 2 bases removed from V and 3 bases from J, the gap between germline ends came to 13 bases. This chain's CDR3 is CASSLPRGLDTEAFF. The DNA for the CDR3 is TGTGCCAGCAGCTTACCCAGGGGTTTGGACACTGAAGCTTTCTTT.

This clone was detected only once. V usage is TRBV6-5 and J usage is TRBJ2-2, with D tentatively TRBD2 (6 bases). The germline V gene encodes CDR1 MNHEY and CDR2 SVGAGI. The CDR3 contains 13 residues. V gave up 8 bases and J gave up 6 bases, with 13 bases separating them. This chain's CDR3 is CASGREWAGELFF. The DNA of the CDR3 is TGTGCCAGCGGTCGGGAGTGGGCCGGGGAGCTGTTTTTT.

This chain connects TRBV7-6 to TRBJ2-7; 7 nucleotides agree with TRBD1. CDR1 and CDR2 (germline): SGHVS, FNYEAQ. The trim removed 1 base at V and 1 base at J, leaving 1 base unmatched. The CDR3 totals 14 residues. This chain's CDR3 is CASSLEGQSYEQYF. The CDR3 bases are TGTGCCAGCAGCTTAGAGGGACAGTCCTACGAGCAGTACTTC.

This clone is categorized as large (0.1 to 1%). The V gene is TRBV7-3, the J gene TRBJ2-1; no definite D call. CDR3 length: 12 amino acids. CDR1 is SGHTA, CDR2 FQGTGA, per germline. Trimming left V 2 bases short and J 6 bases short, with 5 bases between. The CDR3 reads CASSLGFNEQFF. CDR3 DNA sequence: TGTGCCAGCAGCTTAGGGTTCAATGAGCAGTTCTTC.

Here the CDR3 reads CASSQEPADSTDTQYF. The CDR3 DNA follows: TGTGCCAGCAGCCAAGAACCAGCGGATAGCACAGATACGCAGTATTTT. This chain uses TRBV4-2 with TRBJ2-3; possibly TRBD2 for D (5 bases). Trimming cost V 0 bases and J 0 bases, with 10 bases left between them. CDR1 is LGHNA, CDR2 YNFKEQ, per germline. The CDR3 extends over 16 amino acids.

As regards this clone: The same CDR3 is also encoded by other DNA sequences in this sample. The gene calls are TRBV5-1 and TRBJ1-4, with D possibly being TRBD1 (6 bases). V was cut by 7 bases and J by 6 bases, with 13 bases left in between. The CDR3 sequence is 13 residues long. Germline values: CDR1 SGHRS, CDR2 YFSETQ. CDR3 sequence: CASSTDSYEKLFF. CDR3 sequence (DNA): TGCGCCAGCTCGACGGACAGCTATGAAAAACTGTTTTTT.

This chain joins TRBV11-2 and TRBJ2-3; D is tentatively TRBD1 or TRBD2 (5 bases each). Between the trimmed V and J ends, which lost 0 bases and 9 bases, there was a span of 13 bases. This CDR3 is 14 amino acids long. The germline gives CDR1 SGHAT, CDR2 FQNNGV. The CDR3 sequence: CASSLEGTSGTQYF. DNA for the CDR3: TGTGCCAGCAGCTTAGAGGGGACCTCTGGAACGCAGTATTTT.

The V and J genes are TRBV11-2 and TRBJ1-1; no clear D gene. The germline CDR1 and CDR2 sequences are SGHAT and FQNNGV. Trimming left V 1 base short and J 6 bases short, with 15 bases between. The CDR3 runs to 15 residues. The CDR3 DNA is TGTGCCAGCAGCTTAGCAGTTCTGTCGGCCGCTGAAGCTTTCTTT. Its translation is CASSLAVLSAAEAFF.

The rearrangement uses TRBV29-1 and TRBJ2-3, with 9 bases aligning to TRBD1. Germline V gene lookup returns CDR1 SQVTM and CDR2 ANQGSEA. V shed 8 bases, J shed 1 base, and the junction held 7 bases outside the gene matches. CDR3 length: 14 amino acids. For the CDR3, the DNA is TGCAGCTCCCGGACAGGGGAGGGCACAGATACGCAGTATTTT. It codes for CSSRTGEGTDTQYF.

This clone was observed a few times. This chain connects TRBV21-1 to TRBJ2-3. TRBV21-1 represents a pseudogene. The CDR3 length is 14 residues. CDR3 nucleotides: TGTGCCAGCAGCATTCCGTTCAGAGCAGATACGCAGTATTTT. Translating gives CASSIPFRADTQYF.

The chain recombines TRBV7-2 with TRBJ2-5; a weak D match, TRBD2 (5 bases). Near its end, the DNA agrees better with TRBJ2-7, so the J call may be wrong. Germline V gene data show CDR1 as SGHTA and CDR2 as FQGNSA. The CDR3 covers 15 residues. CDR3 sequence: CASSLMVGERYEQYF. The CDR3 DNA reads as TGTGCCAGCAGCCTCATGGTGGGAGAGAGGTACGAGCAGTACTTC.

The chain combines TRBV10-3 with TRBJ1-2; 8 bases are a match to TRBD1. With V trimmed by 6 bases and J by 6 bases, 15 bases remained unmatched. The CDR3 runs to 16 residues. Per germline, CDR1 ENHRY and CDR2 SYGVKD. The CDR3 DNA sequence: TGTGCCATCAGCTTTCCGGGACAGGCCCATATTGATGGCTACACCTTC. Encoded protein: CAISFPGQAHIDGYTF.

This chain links TRBV28 with TRBJ1-4; TRBD1 matches at 8 bases. V lost 1 base, J lost 5 bases, and 12 bases stayed unmatched. The CDR3 totals 18 residues. Germline V lookup: CDR1 MDHEN, CDR2 SYDVKM. The CDR3 reads CASSLLSNRDRTNEKLFF. CDR3 DNA sequence: TGTGCCAGCAGTTTATTATCAAATAGGGACAGGACAAATGAAAAACTGTTTTTT. The full variable domain, completed using reference TRBV28 and TRBJ1-4, is DVKVTQSSRYLVKRTGEKVFLECVQDMDHENMFWYRQDPGLGLRLIYFSYDVKMKEKGDIPEGYSVSREKKERFSLILESASTNQTSMYLCASSLLSNRDRTNEKLFFGSGTQLSVL.

This clone was detected only a few times. The chain couples TRBV27 to TRBJ2-3; D unresolved. The germline V and J ends were trimmed by 3 bases and 3 bases, with 7 bases remaining between them. The CDR3 sequence is 13 residues long. Germline assignment: CDR1 MNHEY and CDR2 SMNVEV (reference sequence). The CDR3 DNA follows: TGTGCCAGCAGTTTGTCTAGGACAGATACGCAGTATTTT. Translation: CASSLSRTDTQYF.

The chain uses TRBV5-5 and TRBJ2-7; TRBD2 matches 12 bases. There are 14 residues in the CDR3. V lost 5 bases to trimming and J lost 4 bases; unmatched junction nucleotides: 4. The germline gives CDR1 SGHKS, CDR2 YYEKEE (reference sequence). The DNA of the CDR3 is TGTGCCAGCAGTACTAGCGGGGGGTTATACGAGCAGTACTTC. This encodes CASSTSGGLYEQYF.

About this clone itself: A far larger clone is just one base off, so this is likely a read error. The rearrangement joins TRBV4-2 to TRBJ2-7; the D is unclear. The germline gives CDR1 LGHNA, CDR2 YNFKEQ. Trimming took 0 bases from V and 1 from J, leaving 1 base between them. This CDR3 is built from 12 residues. CDR3 bases: TGTGCCAGCAGCCAAGATTCCTACGAGCAGTACTTC. Translation gives CASSQDSYEQYF.

The chain carries TRBV9 and TRBJ1-3; 10 positions agree with TRBD1. The J segment lost 7 bases and the V segment lost 3 bases, leaving 7 bases of the junction unmatched. Germline V gene sequence: CDR1 SGDLS, CDR2 YYNGEE. The CDR3 length is 15 residues. The DNA for the CDR3 is TGTGCCAGCAGCGCCTCCGGGACAGGGGCGAACACCATATATTTT. Translating it yields CASSASGTGANTIYF. Full variable domain (missing parts from reference TRBV9 and TRBJ1-3): DSGVTQTPKHLITATGQRVTLRCSPRSGDLSVYWYQQSLDQGLQFLIQYYNGEERAKGNILERFSAQQFPDLHSELNLSSLELGDSALYFCASSASGTGANTIYFGEGSWLTVV.

The chain carries TRBV9 and TRBJ1-3; TRBD1 matches at 9 bases. The CDR3 contains 15 residues. V shed 4 bases and J 2 bases; nucleotides not matched to a gene: 4. Germline V CDR1 and CDR2: SGDLS, YYNGEE. CDR3 DNA: TGTGCCAGCAGCAACCGACAGGGGGCTGGAAACACCATATATTTT. Its translation: CASSNRQGAGNTIYF. The whole variable domain, remainder taken from reference TRBV9 and TRBJ1-3, is DSGVTQTPKHLITATGQRVTLRCSPRSGDLSVYWYQQSLDQGLQFLIQYYNGEERAKGNILERFSAQQFPDLHSELNLSSLELGDSALYFCASSNRQGAGNTIYFGEGSWLTVV.

This clone was detected only once. The rearrangement joins TRBV28 to TRBJ2-7; a possible D gene is TRBD1 (5 bases). Germline loops: CDR1 MDHEN, CDR2 SYDVKM. V was shortened by 3 bases and J by 9 bases, with 15 bases between the two germline ends. This CDR3 has 13 residues. Here the CDR3 reads CASSFPPQGWQYF. CDR3 sequence (DNA): TGTGCCAGCAGTTTCCCTCCCCAGGGCTGGCAGTACTTC.

Only one count was recorded for this clone. The gene calls are TRBV5-8 and TRBJ1-2, with unresolved D. This CDR3 is 9 amino acids long. Germline V gene sequence: CDR1 SGHTS, CDR2 YDEGEE. V lost 7 bases to trimming and J lost 5 bases, with 3 bases between them. In DNA form, the CDR3 reads TGTGCCAGCTCGTATGGCTACACCTTC. This encodes CASSYGYTF.

This clone was counted a few times. V is TRBV25-1 and J is TRBJ2-5; D is perhaps TRBD2 (6 bases). The CDR3 runs 13 residues. V was clipped by 6 bases and J by 2 bases, with 10 bases between them. Germline CDR1 reads MGHDK; CDR2 reads SYGVNS. The CDR3 bases are TGTGCCAGCAGCGGGGACTCACAAGAGACCCAGTACTTC. This sequence encodes CASSGDSQETQYF.

A few counts support this clone. This rearrangement joins TRBV9 to TRBJ1-1; tentatively, D is TRBD1 (6 bases). The CDR3 length is 13 residues. Per the germline V gene, CDR1 is SGDLS and CDR2 is YYNGEE. V shed 3 bases and J shed 5 bases, with 11 bases lying between them. The CDR3 loop reads CASSAPQGTEAFF. In DNA, the CDR3 is TGTGCCAGCAGCGCACCACAGGGAACTGAAGCTTTCTTT.